A selection of T cell receptor beta chains follows, all from one sample in a study of blood T cell repertoires in COVID-19. TCRdb's table, derived via immunoSEQ multiplex PCR, lists solely in-frame clones and lacks some. Of about 220,000 clones in the sample, nearly 90% were seen once. The sequencing sample was made of PBMCs or T cells enriched from blood (not recorded which). The receptors come from a man aged 30-40 years who had been exposed to COVID-19. CDR3s include the opening cysteine and the closing phenylalanine or tryptophan. The D gene is left open where the match is weak. Size tells how often a clone was seen (once, few, many) or the class of an expanded clone, and some rows leave it out.

j_gene	v_gene	d_gene	abundance	CDR3aa	CDR3nt
TRBJ2-5	TRBV5-1	TRBD2	-	CASSLDSGGIRETQYF	TGCGCCAGCAGCTTGGATAGCGGGGGAATTCGGGAGACCCAGTACTTC
TRBJ2-3	TRBV5-4	TRBD2	-	CASSLPARGAADTQYF	TGTGCCAGCAGCCTACCGGCGCGGGGGGCGGCAGATACGCAGTATTTT
TRBJ2-2	TRBV5-4	TRBD2	-	CASSLVSGMNTGELFF	TGTGCCAGCAGCTTGGTTAGCGGGATGAACACCGGGGAGCTGTTTTTT
TRBJ2-2	TRBV5-1	TRBD1	-	CASSLDRGPDTGELFF	TGCGCCAGCAGCTTGGACAGGGGGCCTGACACCGGGGAGCTGTTTTTT
TRBJ1-1	TRBV29-1	-	-	CSVVGPGRMNTEAFF	TGCAGCGTTGTGGGGCCTGGACGGATGAACACTGAAGCTTTCTTT
TRBJ1-1	TRBV18	-	-	CASSQGTEAFF	TGTGCCAGCTCACAGGGGACTGAAGCTTTCTTT
TRBJ1-2	TRBV29-1	-	-	CSVIQDRILYGYTF	TGCAGCGTAATACAGGATAGGATTCTCTATGGCTACACCTTC
TRBJ2-1	TRBV6-1	TRBD2	-	CASSETRGVGQFF	TGTGCCAGCAGTGAAACCCGGGGGGTGGGGCAGTTCTTC
TRBJ2-1	TRBV2	TRBD1	-	CASRPLHDRVTYNEQFF	TGTGCCAGCAGACCACTCCACGACAGGGTGACCTACAATGAGCAGTTCTTC
TRBJ2-3	TRBV6-4	TRBD1	-	CASSDGATGADTQYF	TGTGCCAGCAGTGACGGGGCGACAGGGGCAGATACGCAGTATTTT
TRBJ1-2	TRBV5-1	TRBD1	few	CASSSDRDGYTF	TGCGCCAGCAGCTCAGACAGGGATGGCTACACCTTC
TRBJ1-3	TRBV5-1	-	few	CASSLEGARGNTIYF	TGCGCCAGCAGCTTGGAAGGGGCCCGCGGAAACACCATATATTTT
TRBJ2-7	TRBV15	-	once	CATSRDPDRDNEQEF	TGTGCCACCAGCAGAGATCCAGACCGGGACAACGAACAGGAGTTC
TRBJ2-7	TRBV9	TRBD2	-	CASSVASHREGYEQYF	TGTGCCAGCAGCGTAGCTTCGCATAGGGAGGGCTACGAGCAGTACTTC
TRBJ2-2	TRBV9	-	-	CASRDFQTGELFF	TGTGCCAGCCGGGACTTCCAGACCGGGGAGCTGTTTTTT
TRBJ2-5	TRBV19	-	-	CASSIVIQETQYF	TGTGCCAGTAGTATAGTAATCCAAGAGACCCAGTACTTC
TRBJ1-5	TRBV5-6	TRBD1	-	CASSLGQGFNQPQHF	TGTGCCAGCAGCCTCGGACAGGGTTTTAATCAGCCCCAGCATTTT
TRBJ2-5	TRBV7-9	TRBD2	-	CASSLIPGGARETQYF	TGTGCCAGCAGCTTAATACCCGGGGGGGCCAGAGAGACCCAGTACTTC
TRBJ1-1	TRBV11-2	-	-	CASSLVYSWQGNTEAFF	TGTGCCAGCAGCTTAGTCTATTCCTGGCAGGGGAACACTGAAGCTTTCTTT
TRBJ2-1	TRBV5-8	-	once	CASSFLVVLRNEQFF	TGTGCCAGCAGCTTTCTAGTAGTACTAAGGAATGAGCAGTTCTTC
TRBJ1-2	TRBV6-2/TRBV6-3	TRBD1	-	CASSYYTGVRSYGYTF	TGTGCCAGCAGTTACTACACAGGGGTGAGAAGCTATGGCTACACCTTC
TRBJ2-3	TRBV27	TRBD2	-	CASNWAGGRTDTQYF	TGTGCCAGCAATTGGGCGGGGGGGCGAACAGATACGCAGTATTTT
TRBJ1-3	TRBV5-6	TRBD1	-	CASSLQQGRNTIYF	TGTGCCAGCAGCTTGCAACAGGGGAGAAACACCATATATTTT
TRBJ2-4	TRBV21-1	-	-	CASSPNMTGVAKNIQYF	TGTGCCAGCAGCCCTAACATGACAGGGGTAGCCAAAAACATTCAGTACTTC
TRBJ1-4	TRBV6-5	-	-	CASRAGNEKLFF	TGTGCCAGTCGGGCAGGGAATGAAAAACTGTTTTTT
TRBJ2-2	TRBV6-5	TRBD2	few	CASLGGAGTGELFF	TGTGCCAGTCTCGGGGGGGCCGGTACCGGGGAGCTGTTTTTT
TRBJ2-1	TRBV3-1/TRBV3-2	TRBD2	-	CASSQDGGGGNEQFF	TGTGCCAGCAGCCAAGACGGCGGGGGAGGGAATGAGCAGTTCTTC
TRBJ2-7	TRBV19	-	-	CASSVGLRSSYEQYF	TGTGCCAGTAGTGTGGGACTCAGGAGCTCCTACGAGCAGTACTTC
TRBJ2-5	TRBV9	TRBD2	-	CASSARGGLARQETQYF	TGTGCCAGCAGCGCCCGGGGGGGACTAGCGAGACAAGAGACCCAGTACTTC
TRBJ2-7	TRBV3-1/TRBV3-2	TRBD1	-	CASSQDYGTGAGEQYF	TGTGCCAGCAGCCAAGATTATGGGACAGGGGCCGGCGAGCAGTACTTC
TRBJ2-7	TRBV10-1	-	-	CASSESVSSRTREQYF	TGCGCCAGCAGTGAGTCGGTGTCTAGCAGGACTCGCGAGCAGTACTTC
TRBJ1-4	TRBV3-1/TRBV3-2	TRBD1	-	CASSQYGQGDEKLFF	TGTGCCAGCAGCCAATATGGACAGGGTGATGAAAAACTGTTTTTT
TRBJ2-7	TRBV7-2	-	few	CASSFPRYEQYF	TGTGCCAGCAGCTTCCCCAGATACGAGCAGTACTTC
TRBJ2-1	TRBV7-2	TRBD2	-	CASSYRTSGGAYEQFF	TGTGCCAGCAGCTATAGGACTAGCGGGGGGGCGTATGAGCAGTTCTTC
TRBJ2-7	TRBV7-2	-	-	CASSSSGGWPEQYF	TGTGCCAGCAGCTCTAGTGGGGGGTGGCCCGAGCAGTACTTC
TRBJ2-7	TRBV7-5	-	-	CVRSLGTGEYF	TGTGTCAGAAGCCTGGGGACAGGTGAGTACTTC
TRBJ2-7	TRBV5-1	-	-	CASSLTSGTYEQYF	TGCGCCAGCAGTCTGACTTCTGGGACATACGAGCAGTACTTC